These T cell receptor beta chains were read from a single sample in a study of T cell repertoires in cytomegalovirus infection. Each CDR3 protein is one row after TCRdb ran MiXCR on the reads. The profile covers roughly 180,000 distinct CDR3 sequences, with about 18% appearing a single time and 20% to 25% taken by the ten largest. What was sequenced was CD8+ T cells from PBMCs. The receptor source for this set is a human donor in good health (CMV status not recorded). Some clones in this sample may be carry-over from other donors' samples. CDR3s leave out the opening cysteine and the closing phenylalanine or tryptophan. The order of the fields is CDR3 protein, D gene, J gene, V gene, CDR3 length, clone size. D genes are given only for firm matches. Size values are once, few and many counts, or a class for expanded clones, and some rows have none.

SVEDVGTSLRGEQF,-,TRBJ2-1,TRBV29-1,14,few
ASSSRTGYGYT,TRBD1,TRBJ1-2,TRBV28,11,few
ASSLEGGGEQF,-,TRBJ2-1,TRBV14,11,-
ASSPPPMDEQF,-,TRBJ2-1,TRBV7-9,11,-
ASSHRGTGEGTEAF,TRBD1,TRBJ1-1,TRBV23-1,14,few
ASSLGQTYNEQF,-,TRBJ2-1,TRBV12-3/TRBV12-4,12,few
ASGVGAHGYT,-,TRBJ1-2,TRBV12-3/TRBV12-4,10,-
SARDSTGKGQGGDEQY,TRBD1,TRBJ2-7,TRBV20-1,16,-
ASSGREAGKGEQY,TRBD2,TRBJ2-7,TRBV11-2,13,-
ASSPPGQGAKRNFYEQY,TRBD1,TRBJ2-7,TRBV14,17,-
ASSDVQGSTEAF,-,TRBJ1-1,TRBV7-2,12,few
ASSQDRYFEKLF,-,TRBJ1-4,TRBV14,12,-
AISGDTKNIQY,-,TRBJ2-4,TRBV10-3,11,-
ASSHWGGNTEAF,-,TRBJ1-1,TRBV11-2,12,few
ASSGGTVNQPQH,TRBD1,TRBJ1-5,TRBV28,12,-
ASSLFAGRNEQF,-,TRBJ2-1,TRBV11-1,12,-
ASSLFSGSGFYEQY,TRBD2,TRBJ2-7,TRBV7-2,14,-
ASSPRQGGTEAF,TRBD1,TRBJ1-1,TRBV27,12,few
AWRLGQGSYEQY,TRBD1,TRBJ2-7,TRBV30,12,-
ASMIRGPYTGELF,TRBD1,TRBJ2-2,TRBV28,13,few
ASSFEHGISYEQY,-,TRBJ2-7,TRBV7-2,13,many
ASSYSIQGAFDEQF,TRBD1,TRBJ2-1,TRBV6-5,14,few
ASSYRLVDGYT,-,TRBJ1-2,TRBV12-3/TRBV12-4,11,-
ASSRGGHEQY,TRBD2,TRBJ2-7,TRBV5-1,10,-
ASSLPLDRTSDTQY,TRBD1,TRBJ2-3,TRBV7-2,14,many
SVRTGTYNEQF,-,TRBJ2-1,TRBV29-1,11,-
ASSPGLGAYEQY,-,TRBJ2-7,TRBV27,12,few
ASSVDTTGAYEQY,-,TRBJ2-7,TRBV9,13,-
ASSLNPGQGLRNTGELF,TRBD1,TRBJ2-2,TRBV19,17,few
ASWDGTGGLSTEAF,TRBD1,TRBJ1-1,TRBV4-1,14,-
ASSPGTAATNEKLF,TRBD1,TRBJ1-4,TRBV7-9,14,-
ASSYSPASEAF,-,TRBJ1-1,TRBV6-5,11,-
ATSSTGAGANVLT,TRBD1,TRBJ2-6,TRBV15,13,few
ASSYSKPRSSSEKLF,-,TRBJ1-4,TRBV6-5,15,many
ASSLLVGDGYT,-,TRBJ1-2,TRBV7-9,11,-
ATSGGTGTEAF,-,TRBJ1-1,TRBV15,11,few
SAKRDARSDTEAF,-,TRBJ1-1,TRBV20-1,13,few
ASSPGGRGNQPQH,TRBD1,TRBJ1-5,TRBV7-2,13,-
ASSAGQGPAYGYT,TRBD1,TRBJ1-2,TRBV7-2,13,few
ASSLSQGAGELF,TRBD1,TRBJ2-2,TRBV27,12,-
AIMGGNGEQY,-,TRBJ2-7,TRBV10-3,10,few
ASSSQSGGPPGTQY,TRBD2,TRBJ2-5,TRBV12-3/TRBV12-4,14,-
SVFLNSYEQY,-,TRBJ2-7,TRBV29-1,10,-
ASRPGRRGNQPQH,-,TRBJ1-5,TRBV28,13,few
ASSLTTRGFYNEQF,-,TRBJ2-1,TRBV7-2,14,-
ASSLSNRTGNYNEQF,TRBD1,TRBJ2-1,TRBV27,15,many
ASGQIYNSPLH,-,TRBJ1-6,TRBV28,11,few
ASSLWGNTQETQY,-,TRBJ2-5,TRBV12-3/TRBV12-4,13,few
ASSLEGSGATEY,TRBD2,TRBJ2-3,TRBV7-9,12,-
ASSLRTSGGEYQETQY,TRBD2,TRBJ2-5,TRBV5-1,16,few
ASNPIQGDGYT,-,TRBJ1-2,TRBV12-3/TRBV12-4,11,-
ASSLPWRYNEKLF,-,TRBJ1-4,TRBV7-2,13,few
ASSAPGRVSNTEAF,-,TRBJ1-1,TRBV28,14,few
ASSLTGGGTGELF,TRBD1,TRBJ2-2,TRBV12-3/TRBV12-4,13,-
ASSYWAGKMEETQY,-,TRBJ2-5,TRBV6-2/TRBV6-3,14,-
ASSLQSTDTQY,-,TRBJ2-3,TRBV11-2,11,many
ASSRGASLGYT,-,TRBJ1-2,TRBV5-7,11,-
ASSARGYNEQF,-,TRBJ2-1,TRBV9,11,-
ASSLGKWTEAF,-,TRBJ1-1,TRBV7-8,11,-